Sequencing of this T cell receptor (beta chain) was carried out in a study of T cell repertoires in cytomegalovirus infection. The wider study: In public TCR beta signatures, there were indications of both CMV infection and matching HLA type.

TCRdb itself ran the reads through MiXCR, one entry per CDR3 protein. The table records about 490,000 distinct CDR3 sequences, 16% of them present only once. The CDR3 consists of 18 residues. Germline lookup yields CDR1 SGHAT and CDR2 FQNNGV. Trimming pared 0 bases from V and 2 bases from J, leaving 18 bases between. This clonotype was recorded many times. The antigen remains unidentified. Study-wide findings and caveats: Carriers of CMV and the relevant HLA type were discriminated by public TCR beta frequency. In two of eight donors, the top clonotype was HLA-C-restricted CMV-specific.

This TCR was recovered from a human donor in good health (CMV status not recorded). Some clones in this sample may be carry-over from other donors' samples. Sample: CD8+ T cells from PBMCs. The J gene is TRBJ2-3, the V gene TRBV11-2; a possible D gene is TRBD2 (5 bases). The CDR3 sequence: CASSLDEPVLEITDTQYF. DNA of the CDR3: TGTGCCAGCAGCTTAGATGAGCCTGTACTAGAGATCACAGATACGCAGTATTTT.